The entry that follows covers one TCR beta chain sequence. This sample is part of a study of control samples from healthy donors and cancer patients. Assay: immunoSEQ multiplex PCR; the TCRdb copy retains only in-frame clones and omits some. The table shows 80,000 or so clones, with 85% to 95% occurring only once. V gave up 5 bases and J gave up 4 bases, with 9 bases separating them. The CDR3 length is 12 residues. CDR1 is GTSNPN and CDR2 is SVGIG in the germline V gene (reference sequence). This chain joins TRBV30 and TRBJ2-1, with unresolved D. The sample comprised blood. The TCR was taken from an older woman in good health. CDR3 sequence (DNA): TGTGCCTGGGGGCCGGAATACAATGAGCAGTTCTTC. Translated: CAWGPEYNEQFF.